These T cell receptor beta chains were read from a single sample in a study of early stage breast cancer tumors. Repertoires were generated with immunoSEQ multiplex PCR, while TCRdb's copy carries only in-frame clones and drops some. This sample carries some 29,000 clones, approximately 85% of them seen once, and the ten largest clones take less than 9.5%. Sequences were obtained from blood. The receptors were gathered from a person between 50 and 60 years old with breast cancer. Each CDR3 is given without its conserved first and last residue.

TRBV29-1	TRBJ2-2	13	STSEGGRGTGELF
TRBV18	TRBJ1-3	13	ASSPPGSSVNTIY
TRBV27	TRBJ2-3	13	ASSLSHGTGATQY
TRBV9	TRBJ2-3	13	ASSPDARAEDTQY
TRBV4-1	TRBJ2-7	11	ASSYSVHYEQY
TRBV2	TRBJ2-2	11	ASRGPNTGELF
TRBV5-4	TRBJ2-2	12	ASSLESGGRELF
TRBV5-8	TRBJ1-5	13	ASSLSGQVNQPQH
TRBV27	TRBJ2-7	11	ASSTHQGYEQY
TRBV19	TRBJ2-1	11	ASSRGTYNEQF
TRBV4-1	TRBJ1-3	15	ASSQEGGGGGGNTIY
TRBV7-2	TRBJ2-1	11	ASSFLTTNEQF
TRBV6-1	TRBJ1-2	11	ASRTSANYGYT
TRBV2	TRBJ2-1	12	ATRFGVAYNEQF
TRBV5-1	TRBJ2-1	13	ASGLAGASYNEQF
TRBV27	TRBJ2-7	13	ASSHPYKFRSEQY
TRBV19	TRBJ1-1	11	ASSIAPRVEAF
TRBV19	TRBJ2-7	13	ASSIRLGPSKEQY
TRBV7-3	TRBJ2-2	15	ASSPSGTSGTTGELF
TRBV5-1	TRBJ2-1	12	ASSRATDYNEQF
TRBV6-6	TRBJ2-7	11	ASSLKHGYEQY
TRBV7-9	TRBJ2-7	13	ASSLAGGSTYEQY
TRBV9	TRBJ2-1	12	ASSVGWGYNEQF
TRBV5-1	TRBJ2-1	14	ASSLPGGNFHNEQF
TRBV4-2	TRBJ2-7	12	ASSHGGTGREQY
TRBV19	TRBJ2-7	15	ASSMVAGGMKAYEQY
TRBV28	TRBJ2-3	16	ASSLSGRRGAGKDTQY
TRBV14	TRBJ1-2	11	ASSQQAVYGYT
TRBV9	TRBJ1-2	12	ASSVQGGNYGYT
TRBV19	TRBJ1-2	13	ASSIDQTGPYGYT
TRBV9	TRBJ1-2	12	ASSLPGQGFGYT
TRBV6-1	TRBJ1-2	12	ASTPLLGGYGYT
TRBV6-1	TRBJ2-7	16	ASSAGWTSGTPYHEQY
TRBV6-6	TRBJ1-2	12	ASSGPDRVNGYT
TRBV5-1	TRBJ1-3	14	ASSSEQISPGNTIY
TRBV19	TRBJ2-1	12	ASSIGYRGAEQF
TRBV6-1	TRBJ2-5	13	ASRLLAGNQETQY
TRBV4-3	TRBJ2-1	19	ASSQHGGGLAVSVGYNEQF
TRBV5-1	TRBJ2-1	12	ASTPRTGGNEQF
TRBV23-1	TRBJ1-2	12	ASSRGKMYYGYT
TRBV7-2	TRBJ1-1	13	ASSSNRGRNTEAF
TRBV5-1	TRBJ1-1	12	ASSSGTANTEAF
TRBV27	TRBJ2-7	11	ASSPFGSYEQY
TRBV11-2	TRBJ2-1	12	ASSSYDRNNEQF
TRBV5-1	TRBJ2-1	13	ASSLSGTPYNEQF
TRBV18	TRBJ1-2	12	ASTGTGSKGGYT
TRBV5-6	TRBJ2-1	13	ASSPTLLAGAQQF
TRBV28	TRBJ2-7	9	ASSEDYEQY
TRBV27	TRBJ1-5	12	ASGTDGFNQPQH
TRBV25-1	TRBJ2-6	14	ASTQRSGTGANVLT
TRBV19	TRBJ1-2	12	ASSRSTGDYGYT